The present T cell receptor beta chain was sequenced within a study of blood T cell repertoires in COVID-19 (dated by TCRdb to about 2020). Broadly, across the study: Collaborator samples came from the United States, Italy and Spain and covered acute and convalescent phases of COVID-19. Subjects who had been exposed to COVID-19, were actively infected with it, or had recovered from it provided the deeply sampled blood TCRbeta repertoires that made up the dataset. The samples were drawn from two sources: the first 160 participants of the ongoing ImmuneRACE study, and 1,000 to 1,500 subjects contributed by 6 global collaborators. Where available, HLA class I and class II types were taken from metadata supplied by the sample provider and were not determined by assay-based typing. Nearly every sample came with metadata listing a de-identified subject ID, COVID-19 status, age in years and sex. The prospective study material was composed of cDNA or gDNA derived from T cells, B-cell-depleted T cells, or PBMCs. The repertoires were released in a freely available public database meant as a resource for research on the immune response to SARS-CoV-2. General findings and caveats noted by the study authors: The amount of clinical and demographic metadata varied by source and participant and was provided uncurated.

The collaborating institutions used their own protocols to collect whole blood in K2EDTA tubes. For TCRbeta analysis, collaborators shipped samples as frozen whole blood, isolated PBMCs, or DNA extracted from either of those sample types. The immunoSEQ Assay, a bias-controlled multiplex PCR, was used to amplify TCRbeta CDR3 regions from genomic DNA. In the paper's pipeline: The number of nucleated cells in each sample was estimated from the amplification of reference gene primers within the assay. To quantify the absolute abundance of each unique TCRbeta CDR3 rearrangement, sequence reads were collapsed and filtered. For each sample, productive Simpson clonality was calculated as the square root of Simpson's diversity index across productive rearrangements. What TCRdb holds here is the immuneACCESS table cut down to in-frame rearrangements. Part of the clones is not present; checked against another copy, under half of the missing clones reflect an unresolved V gene, and the others are unexplained. D and trimming come from the DNA, and the V and J calls and clone size come from that table. The sample includes about 160,000 clones, with around 80% observed a single time. The biggest ten clones account for over 12% of the sample.

As for this clone: The clone's antigen remains unknown. No base qualities exist here, and no much larger clone lies one base off it.

The TCR sequence derives from a human donor with acute or convalescent COVID-19. The donor label of this sample is uncertain. The sample taken for sequencing was peripheral blood.

The bases are TGTGCCAGCAGTTCGGGAGGATGGAACTATGGCTACACCTTC. This translates into CASSSGGWNYGYTF. The rearrangement combines TRBV6-6 with TRBJ1-2, with the D gene not clear enough to name. The germline V gene (reference sequence) gives CDR1 as MNHNY and CDR2 as SVGAGI. The CDR3 sequence holds 14 residues, the cysteine and phenylalanine included. Only the CDR3 DNA is retained, 42 bases long and in frame from the first base. V loses 4 bases, J loses 2 bases, and the germline ends lie 11 bases apart.